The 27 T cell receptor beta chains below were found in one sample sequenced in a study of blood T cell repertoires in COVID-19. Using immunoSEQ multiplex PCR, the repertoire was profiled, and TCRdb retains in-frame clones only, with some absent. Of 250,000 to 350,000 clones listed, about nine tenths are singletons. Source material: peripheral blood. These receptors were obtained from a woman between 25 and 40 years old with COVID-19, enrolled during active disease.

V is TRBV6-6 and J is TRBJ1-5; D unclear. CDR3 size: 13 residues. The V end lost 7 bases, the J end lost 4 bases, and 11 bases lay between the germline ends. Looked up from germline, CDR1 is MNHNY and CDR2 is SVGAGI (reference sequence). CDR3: CASTPGGNQPQHF. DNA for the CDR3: TGTGCCAGCACCCCGGGAGGGAATCAGCCCCAGCATTTT.

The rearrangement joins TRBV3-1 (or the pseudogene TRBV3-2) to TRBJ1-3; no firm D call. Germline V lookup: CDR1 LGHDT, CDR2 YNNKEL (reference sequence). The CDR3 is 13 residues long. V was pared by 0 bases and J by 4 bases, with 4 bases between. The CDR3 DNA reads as TGTGCCAGCAGCCAAGACTCCGGAAACACCATATATTTT. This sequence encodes CASSQDSGNTIYF.

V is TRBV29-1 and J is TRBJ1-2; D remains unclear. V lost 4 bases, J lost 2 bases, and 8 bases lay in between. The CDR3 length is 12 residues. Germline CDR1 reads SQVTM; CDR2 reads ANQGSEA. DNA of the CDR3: TGCAGCGTTGTCGACGGGAACTATGGCTACACCTTC. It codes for CSVVDGNYGYTF. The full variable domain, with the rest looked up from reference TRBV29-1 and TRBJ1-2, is SAVISQKPSRDICQRGTSLTIQCQVDSQVTMMFWYRQQPGQSLTLIATANQGSEATYESGFVIDKFPISRPNLTFSTLTVSNMSPEDSSIYLCSVVDGNYGYTFGSGTRLTVV.

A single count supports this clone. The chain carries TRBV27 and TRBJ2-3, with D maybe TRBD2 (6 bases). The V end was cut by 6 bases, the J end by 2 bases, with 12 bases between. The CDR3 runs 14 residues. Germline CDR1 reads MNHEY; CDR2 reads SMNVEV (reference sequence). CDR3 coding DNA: TGTGCCAGCAGCCTTCTAGCGAACACAGATACGCAGTATTTT. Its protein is CASSLLANTDTQYF.

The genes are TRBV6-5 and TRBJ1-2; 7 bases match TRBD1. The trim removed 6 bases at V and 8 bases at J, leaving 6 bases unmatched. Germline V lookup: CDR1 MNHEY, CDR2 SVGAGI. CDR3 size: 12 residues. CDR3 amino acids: CASRSTGKGYTF. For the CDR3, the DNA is TGTGCCAGCAGATCGACAGGGAAGGGCTACACCTTC.

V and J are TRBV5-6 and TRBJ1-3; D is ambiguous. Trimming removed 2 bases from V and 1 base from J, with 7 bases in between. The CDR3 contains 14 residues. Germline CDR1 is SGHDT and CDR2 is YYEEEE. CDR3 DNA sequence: TGTGCCAGCAGCTTTTGGAGTTCTGGAAACACCATATATTTT. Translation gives CASSFWSSGNTIYF.

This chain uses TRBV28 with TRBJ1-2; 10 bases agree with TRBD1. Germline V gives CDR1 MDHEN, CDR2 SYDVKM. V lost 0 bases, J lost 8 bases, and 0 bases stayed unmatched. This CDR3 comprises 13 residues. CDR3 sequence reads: CASSLWTGGGYTF. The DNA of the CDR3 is TGTGCCAGCAGTTTATGGACAGGGGGCGGCTACACCTTC.

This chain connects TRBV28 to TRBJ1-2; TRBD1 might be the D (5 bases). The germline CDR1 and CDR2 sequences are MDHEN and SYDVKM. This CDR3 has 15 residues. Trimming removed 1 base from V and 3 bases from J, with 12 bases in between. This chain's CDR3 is CASSLYWGGDYGYTF. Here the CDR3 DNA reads TGTGCCAGCAGTTTATACTGGGGCGGGGACTATGGCTACACCTTC.

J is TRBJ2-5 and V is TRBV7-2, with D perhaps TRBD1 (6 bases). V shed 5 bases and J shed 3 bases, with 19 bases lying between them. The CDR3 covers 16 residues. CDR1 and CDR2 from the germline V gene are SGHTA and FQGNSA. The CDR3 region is CASSPSGAVREETQYF. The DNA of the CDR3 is TGTGCCAGCAGCCCCTCAGGGGCAGTGAGGGAAGAGACCCAGTACTTC.

CDR3 region: CAISGDRDSQPQHF. The CDR3 nucleotides are TGTGCCATCAGTGGAGACAGGGATAGTCAGCCCCAGCATTTT. V is TRBV10-3 and J is TRBJ1-5; 7 bases agree with TRBD1. CDR1 and CDR2 (germline): ENHRY, SYGVKD. J was trimmed by 6 bases and V by 4 bases; bases with no gene match: 6. The length of the CDR3 is 14 residues.

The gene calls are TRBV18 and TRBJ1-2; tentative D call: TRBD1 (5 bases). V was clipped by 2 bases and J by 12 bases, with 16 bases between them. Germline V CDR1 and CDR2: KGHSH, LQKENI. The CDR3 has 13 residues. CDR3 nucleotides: TGTGCCAGCTCACCAGGGGCCGAGGTCGACAACACCTTC. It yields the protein CASSPGAEVDNTF.

CDR3 region: CASSDNGEVTDTQYF. As DNA, the CDR3 is TGTGCCAGCAGTGACAACGGGGAGGTAACAGATACGCAGTATTTT. The chain employs TRBV28 and TRBJ2-3; maybe TRBD2 (6 bases). This CDR3 comprises 15 residues. CDR1 and CDR2 from the germline V gene are MDHEN and SYDVKM. Deletions cut 5 bases from V and 3 bases from J, with 15 bases between.

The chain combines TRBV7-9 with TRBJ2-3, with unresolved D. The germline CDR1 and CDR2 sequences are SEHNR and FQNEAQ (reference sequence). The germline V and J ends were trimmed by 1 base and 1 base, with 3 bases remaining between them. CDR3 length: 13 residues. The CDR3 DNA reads TGTGCCAGCAGCTTAGTCGGCACAGATACGCAGTATTTT. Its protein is CASSLVGTDTQYF.

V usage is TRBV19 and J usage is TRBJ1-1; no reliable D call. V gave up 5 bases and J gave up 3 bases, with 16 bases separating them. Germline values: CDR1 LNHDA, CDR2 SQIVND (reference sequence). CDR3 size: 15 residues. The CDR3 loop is CASSPAGRDYTEAFF. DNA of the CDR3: TGTGCCAGTAGTCCCGCGGGGAGAGACTACACTGAAGCTTTCTTT.

The CDR3 nucleotides read TGTGCTAGTGGTTTGGGAGGTAGCTCCTACAATGAGCAGTTCTTC. Protein: CASGLGGSSYNEQFF. The genes are TRBV12-5 and TRBJ2-1; D not resolved. Trimming removed 1 base at V and 0 bases at J, with 7 bases between. Germline-derived CDR1 and CDR2 are LGHNT and FRNRAP. The CDR3 length is 15 residues.

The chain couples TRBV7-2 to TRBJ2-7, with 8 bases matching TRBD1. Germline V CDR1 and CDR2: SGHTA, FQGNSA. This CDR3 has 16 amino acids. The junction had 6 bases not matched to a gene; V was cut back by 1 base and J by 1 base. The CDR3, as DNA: TGTGCCAGCAGCTTAGGGTCCGGGACAGGTTCCTACGAGCAGTACTTC. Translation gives CASSLGSGTGSYEQYF.

CDR3 DNA: TGTGCCAGCAGCCTAGGCCGGGACAGGGGAGAGCAGTTCTTC. This codes for CASSLGRDRGEQFF. This rearrangement joins TRBV5-4 to TRBJ2-1, with TRBD1 identical over 10 bases. The length of the CDR3 is 14 residues. Germline CDR1 is SGHNT and CDR2 is YYREEE (reference sequence). Trimming took 4 bases from V and 10 from J; bases not matched to a gene: 8.

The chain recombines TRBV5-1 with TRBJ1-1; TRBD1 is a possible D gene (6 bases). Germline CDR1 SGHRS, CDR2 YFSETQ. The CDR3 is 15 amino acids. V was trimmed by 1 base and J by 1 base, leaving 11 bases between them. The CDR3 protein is CASSLTDRRNTEAFF. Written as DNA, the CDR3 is TGCGCCAGCAGCTTGACAGACAGGAGGAACACTGAAGCTTTCTTT.

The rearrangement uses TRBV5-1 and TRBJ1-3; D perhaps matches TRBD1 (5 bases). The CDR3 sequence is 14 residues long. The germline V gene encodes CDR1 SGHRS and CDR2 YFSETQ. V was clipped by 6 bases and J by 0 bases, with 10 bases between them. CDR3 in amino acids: CASTYGGSGNTIYF. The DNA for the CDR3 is TGCGCCAGCACCTACGGGGGCTCTGGAAACACCATATATTTT. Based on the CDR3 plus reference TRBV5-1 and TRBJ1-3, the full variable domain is KAGVTQTPRYLIKTRGQQVTLSCSPISGHRSVSWYQQTPGQGLQFLFEYFSETQRNKGNFPGRFSGRQFSNSRSEMNVSTLELGDSALYLCASTYGGSGNTIYFGEGSWLTVV.

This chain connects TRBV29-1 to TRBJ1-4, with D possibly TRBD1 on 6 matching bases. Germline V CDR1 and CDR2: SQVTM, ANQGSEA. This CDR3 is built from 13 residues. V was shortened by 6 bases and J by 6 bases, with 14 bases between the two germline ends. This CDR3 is CSVLRGDDEKLFF. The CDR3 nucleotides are TGCAGCGTCCTCAGGGGAGATGATGAAAAACTGTTTTTT.

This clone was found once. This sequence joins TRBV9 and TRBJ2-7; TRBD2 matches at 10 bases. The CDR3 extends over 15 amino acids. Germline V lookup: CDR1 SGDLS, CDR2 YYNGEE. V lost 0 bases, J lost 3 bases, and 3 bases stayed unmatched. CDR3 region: CASSVGSGRIYEQYF. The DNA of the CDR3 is TGTGCCAGCAGCGTAGGTAGCGGGAGGATCTACGAGCAGTACTTC.

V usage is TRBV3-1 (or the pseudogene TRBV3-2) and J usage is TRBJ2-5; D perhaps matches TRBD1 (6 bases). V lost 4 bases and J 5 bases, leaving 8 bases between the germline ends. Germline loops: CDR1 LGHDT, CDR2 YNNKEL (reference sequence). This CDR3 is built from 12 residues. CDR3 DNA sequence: TGTGCCAGCAGCCCAGGGGCGGAGACCCAGTACTTC. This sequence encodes CASSPGAETQYF.

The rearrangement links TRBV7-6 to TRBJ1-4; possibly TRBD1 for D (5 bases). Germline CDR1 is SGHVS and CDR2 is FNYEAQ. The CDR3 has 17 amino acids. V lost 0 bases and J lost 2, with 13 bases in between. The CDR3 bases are TGTGCCAGCAGCTTAGCGGGAGGGGCCGGGACTAATGAAAAACTGTTTTTT. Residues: CASSLAGGAGTNEKLFF.

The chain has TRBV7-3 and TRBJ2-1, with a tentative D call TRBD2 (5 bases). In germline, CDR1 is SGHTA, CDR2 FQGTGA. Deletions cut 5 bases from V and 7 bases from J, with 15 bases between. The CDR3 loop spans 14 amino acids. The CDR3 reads CASSRGEWSNEQFF. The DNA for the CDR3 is TGTGCCAGCAGCCGGGGAGAGTGGTCGAATGAGCAGTTCTTC. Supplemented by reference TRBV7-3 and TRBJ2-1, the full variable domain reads GAGVSQTPSNKVTEKGKYVELRCDPISGHTALYWYRQSLGQGPEFLIYFQGTGAADDSGLPNDRFFAVRPEGSVSTLKIQRTERGDSAVYLCASSRGEWSNEQFFGPGTRLTVL.

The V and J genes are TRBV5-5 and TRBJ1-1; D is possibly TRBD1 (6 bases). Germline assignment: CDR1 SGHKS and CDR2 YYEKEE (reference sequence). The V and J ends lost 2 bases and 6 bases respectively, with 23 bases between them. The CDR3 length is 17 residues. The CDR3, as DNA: TGTGCCAGCAGCTTCCAACCCAAAACAGGGTTTGGAGCTGAAGCTTTCTTT. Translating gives CASSFQPKTGFGAEAFF.

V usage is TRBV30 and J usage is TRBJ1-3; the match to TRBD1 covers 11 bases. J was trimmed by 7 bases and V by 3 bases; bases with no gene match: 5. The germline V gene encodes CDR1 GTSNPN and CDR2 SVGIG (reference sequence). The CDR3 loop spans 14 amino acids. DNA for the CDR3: TGTGCCTGGAGATTGGGGACAGGGGGGAACACCATATATTTT. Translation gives CAWRLGTGGNTIYF. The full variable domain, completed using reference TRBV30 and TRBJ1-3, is SQTIHQWPATLVQPVGSPLSLECTVEGTSNPNLYWYRQAAGRGLQLLFYSVGIGQISSEVPQNLSASRPQDRQFILSSKKLLLSDSGFYLCAWRLGTGGNTIYFGEGSWLTVV.

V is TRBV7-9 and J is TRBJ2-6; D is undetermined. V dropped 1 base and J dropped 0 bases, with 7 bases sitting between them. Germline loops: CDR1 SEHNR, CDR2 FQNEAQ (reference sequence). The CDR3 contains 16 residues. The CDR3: CASSLDNSSGANVLTF. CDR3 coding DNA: TGTGCCAGCAGCTTAGACAACAGCTCTGGGGCCAACGTCCTGACTTTC.